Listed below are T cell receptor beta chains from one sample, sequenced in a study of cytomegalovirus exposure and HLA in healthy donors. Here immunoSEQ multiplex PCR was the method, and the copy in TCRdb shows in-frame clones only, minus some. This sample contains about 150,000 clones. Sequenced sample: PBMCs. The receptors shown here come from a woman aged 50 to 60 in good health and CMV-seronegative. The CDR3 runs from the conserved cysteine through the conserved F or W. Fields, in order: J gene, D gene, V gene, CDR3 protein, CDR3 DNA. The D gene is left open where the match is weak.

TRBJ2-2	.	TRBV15	CATSRDPRSGTGELFF	TGTGCCACCAGCAGAGATCCCAGGTCCGGCACCGGGGAGCTGTTTTTT
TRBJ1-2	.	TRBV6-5	CASSLSTGSLGGYTF	TGTGCCAGCAGTCTATCTACAGGGAGTCTTGGTGGCTACACCTTC
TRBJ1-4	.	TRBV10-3	CAISEQGGRGSEKLFF	TGTGCCATCAGTGAACAAGGGGGGAGGGGTAGTGAAAAACTGTTTTTT
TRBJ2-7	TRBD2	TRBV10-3	CAIRGTSGGREYEQYF	TGTGCCATCAGGGGGACTAGCGGGGGGAGAGAATACGAGCAGTACTTC
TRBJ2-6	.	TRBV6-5	CASSLPPGTGANVLTF	TGTGCCAGCAGTTTGCCCCCAGGGACTGGGGCCAACGTCCTGACTTTC
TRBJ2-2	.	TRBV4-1	CASSTGTTRAGELFF	TGCGCCAGCAGTACCGGGACAACGAGGGCCGGGGAGCTGTTTTTT
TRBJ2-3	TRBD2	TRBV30	CAWAPAGVGDTQYF	TGTGCCTGGGCACCCGCGGGAGTAGGAGATACGCAGTATTTT
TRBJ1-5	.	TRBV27	CASSLSAGAGNQPQHF	TGTGCCAGCAGTTTATCAGCGGGGGCAGGAAATCAGCCCCAGCATTTT
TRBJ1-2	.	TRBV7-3	CASFGRGGDPYGYTF	TGTGCCAGCTTCGGACGGGGGGGAGACCCTTATGGCTACACCTTC
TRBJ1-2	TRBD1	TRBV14	CASSRGTAYGYTF	TGTGCCAGCAGCCGCGGGACAGCCTATGGCTACACCTTC
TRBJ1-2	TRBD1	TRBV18	CASSPVSGTGAYGYTF	TGTGCCAGCTCACCGGTTTCCGGGACAGGGGCCTATGGCTACACCTTC
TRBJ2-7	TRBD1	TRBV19	CASSIVAGGGYEQYF	TGTGCCAGTAGTATAGTGGCAGGGGGTGGCTACGAGCAGTACTTC
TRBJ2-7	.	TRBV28	CASSFPGLSYEQYF	TGTGCCAGCAGTTTCCCGGGACTCTCGTACGAGCAGTACTTC
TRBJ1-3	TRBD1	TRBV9	CASSVAAGGLTKSSGNTIYF	TGTGCCAGCAGCGTAGCGGCAGGGGGTTTGACTAAATCCTCTGGAAACACCATATATTTT
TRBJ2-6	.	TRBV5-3	CARSAYGSRYLGANVLTF	TGTGCCAGAAGCGCCTACGGGAGTAGGTATTTGGGGGCCAACGTCCTGACTTTC
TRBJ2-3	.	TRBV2	CASSARVSTDTQYF	TGTGCCAGCAGTGCCCGGGTTAGCACAGATACGCAGTATTTT
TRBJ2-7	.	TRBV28	CASSSPSVLYEQYF	TGTGCCAGCAGTTCCCCCTCGGTCCTCTACGAGCAGTACTTC
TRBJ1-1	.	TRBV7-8	CASSLVGNTEAFF	TGTGCCAGCAGCTTAGTCGGGAACACTGAAGCTTTCTTT
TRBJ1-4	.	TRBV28	CASAGNNEKLFF	TGTGCCAGCGCAGGGAATAATGAAAAACTGTTTTTT
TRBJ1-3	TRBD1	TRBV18	CASSLQGSSGNTIYF	TGTGCCAGCTCACTACAGGGGAGCTCTGGAAACACCATATATTTT
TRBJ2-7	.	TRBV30	CACSPSSSAREQYF	TGTGCCTGCTCACCCTCATCCTCGGCCAGGGAGCAGTACTTC
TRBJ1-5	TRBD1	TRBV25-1	CASTRWGTVDSNQPQHF	TGTGCCAGCACCCGCTGGGGGACAGTGGATAGCAATCAGCCCCAGCATTTT
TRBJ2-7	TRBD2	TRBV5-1	CASSPKPSGRLFEQYF	TGCGCCAGCAGCCCCAAGCCTAGCGGTCGGCTTTTCGAGCAGTACTTC